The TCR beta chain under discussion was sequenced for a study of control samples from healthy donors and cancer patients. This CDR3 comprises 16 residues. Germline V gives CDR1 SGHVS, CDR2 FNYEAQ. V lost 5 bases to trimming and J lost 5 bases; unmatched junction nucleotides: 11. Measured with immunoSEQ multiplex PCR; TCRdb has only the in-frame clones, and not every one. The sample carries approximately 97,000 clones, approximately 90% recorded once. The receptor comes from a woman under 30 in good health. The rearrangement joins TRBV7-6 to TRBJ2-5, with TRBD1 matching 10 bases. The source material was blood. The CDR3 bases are TGTGCCAGCAGCCCAGGGGCGACAGGGGGCCAGGAGACCCAGTACTTC. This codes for CASSPGATGGQETQYF.